This T cell receptor (beta chain) was documented in a study of shared clonotypes between healthy human individuals. Germline lookup yields CDR1 ENHRY and CDR2 SYGVKD. CDR3 length: 17 amino acids. The V end was cut by 0 bases, the J end by 0 bases, with 12 bases between. Sequencing used immunoSEQ multiplex PCR; TCRdb keeps in-frame clones, though not all of them. This table has hundreds of thousands of clones, roughly three quarters appearing once. The chain recombines TRBV10-3 with TRBJ2-1, with D unclear. The source of this sequence is a woman aged 40 to 50 in good health. Some clones in this sample may be carry-over from other donors' samples. The source material was PBMCs. CDR3 sequence reads: CAISESIQETSYNEQFF. The CDR3 DNA is TGTGCCATCAGTGAGTCCATCCAAGAGACCTCCTACAATGAGCAGTTCTTC.